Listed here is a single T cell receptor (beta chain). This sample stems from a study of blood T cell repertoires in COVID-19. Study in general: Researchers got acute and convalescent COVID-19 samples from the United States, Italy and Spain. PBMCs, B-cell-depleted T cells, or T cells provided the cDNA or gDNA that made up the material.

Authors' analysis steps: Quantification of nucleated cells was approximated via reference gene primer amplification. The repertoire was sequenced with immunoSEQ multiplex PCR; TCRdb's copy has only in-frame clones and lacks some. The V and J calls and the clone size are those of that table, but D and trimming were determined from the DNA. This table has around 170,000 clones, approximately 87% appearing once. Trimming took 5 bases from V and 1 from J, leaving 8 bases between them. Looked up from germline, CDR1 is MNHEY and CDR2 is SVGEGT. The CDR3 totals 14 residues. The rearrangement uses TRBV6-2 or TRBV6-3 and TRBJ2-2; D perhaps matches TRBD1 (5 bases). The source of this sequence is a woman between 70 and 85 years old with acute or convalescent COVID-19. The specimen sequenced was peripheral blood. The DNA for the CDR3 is TGTGCCAGCAGTGCAGGGTGGAACACCGGGGAGCTGTTTTTT. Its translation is CASSAGWNTGELFF.